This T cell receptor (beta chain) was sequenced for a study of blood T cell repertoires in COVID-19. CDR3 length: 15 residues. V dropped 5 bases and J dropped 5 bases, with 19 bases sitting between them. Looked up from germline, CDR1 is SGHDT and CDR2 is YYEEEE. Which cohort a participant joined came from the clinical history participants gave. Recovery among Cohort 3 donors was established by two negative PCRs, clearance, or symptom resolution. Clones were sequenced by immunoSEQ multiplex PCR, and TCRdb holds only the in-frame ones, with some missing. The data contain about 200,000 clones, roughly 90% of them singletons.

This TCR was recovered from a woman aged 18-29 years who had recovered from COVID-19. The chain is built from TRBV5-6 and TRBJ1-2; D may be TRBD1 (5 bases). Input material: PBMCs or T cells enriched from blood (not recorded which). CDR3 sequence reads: CASSRQGLVGYGYTF. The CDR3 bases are TGTGCCAGCAGTCGTCAGGGACTGGTTGGTTATGGCTACACCTTC. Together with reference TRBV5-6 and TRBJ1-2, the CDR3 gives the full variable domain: DAGVTQSPTHLIKTRGQQVTLRCSPKSGHDTVSWYQQALGQGPQFIFQYYEEEERQRGNFPDRFSGHQFPNYSSELNVNALLLGDSALYLCASSRQGLVGYGYTFGSGTRLTVV.